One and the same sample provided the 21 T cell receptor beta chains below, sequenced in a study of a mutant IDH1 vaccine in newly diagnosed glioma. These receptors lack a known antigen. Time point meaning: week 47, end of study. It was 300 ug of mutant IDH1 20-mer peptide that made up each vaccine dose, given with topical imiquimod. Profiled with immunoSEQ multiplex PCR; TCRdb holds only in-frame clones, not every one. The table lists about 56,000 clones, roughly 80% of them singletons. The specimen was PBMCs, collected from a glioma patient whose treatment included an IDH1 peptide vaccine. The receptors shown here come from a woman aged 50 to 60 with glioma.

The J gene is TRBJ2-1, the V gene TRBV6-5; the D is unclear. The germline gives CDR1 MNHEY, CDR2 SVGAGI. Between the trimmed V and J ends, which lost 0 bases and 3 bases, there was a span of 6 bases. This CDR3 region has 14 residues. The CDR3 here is CASSYSRIYNEQFF. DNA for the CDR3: TGTGCCAGCAGTTACTCGAGAATCTACAATGAGCAGTTCTTC.

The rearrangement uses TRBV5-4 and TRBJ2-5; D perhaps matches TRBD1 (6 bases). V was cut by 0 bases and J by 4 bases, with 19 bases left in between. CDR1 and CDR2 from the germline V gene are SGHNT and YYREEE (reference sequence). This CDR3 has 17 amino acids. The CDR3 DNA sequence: TGTGCCAGCAGCTTGGGGGGGCAGGGCAGGTTACGAGAGACCCAGTACTTC. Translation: CASSLGGQGRLRETQYF.

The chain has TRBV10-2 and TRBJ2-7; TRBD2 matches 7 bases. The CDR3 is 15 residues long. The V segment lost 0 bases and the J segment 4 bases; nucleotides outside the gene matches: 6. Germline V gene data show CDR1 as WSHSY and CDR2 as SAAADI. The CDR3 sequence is CASSESGGSGYEQYF. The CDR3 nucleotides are TGCGCCAGCAGTGAGTCGGGGGGGAGTGGGTACGAGCAGTACTTC.

The CDR3 here is CASIALDSGVGETQYF. The CDR3 DNA is TGTGCCAGCATCGCCCTGGATAGCGGGGTGGGGGAGACCCAGTACTTC. The rearrangement uses TRBV7-8 and TRBJ2-5; 8 nucleotides line up with TRBD2. The CDR3 is 16 amino acids. Trimming took 7 bases from V and 5 from J; bases not matched to a gene: 15. CDR1 is SGHVS and CDR2 is FQNEAQ in the germline V gene.

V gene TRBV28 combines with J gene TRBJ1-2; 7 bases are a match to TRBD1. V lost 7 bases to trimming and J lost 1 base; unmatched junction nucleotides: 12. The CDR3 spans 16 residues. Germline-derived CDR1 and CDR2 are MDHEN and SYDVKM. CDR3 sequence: CASILSLQGINYGYTF. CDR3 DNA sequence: TGTGCCAGCATTTTGTCTCTACAGGGGATTAACTATGGCTACACCTTC.

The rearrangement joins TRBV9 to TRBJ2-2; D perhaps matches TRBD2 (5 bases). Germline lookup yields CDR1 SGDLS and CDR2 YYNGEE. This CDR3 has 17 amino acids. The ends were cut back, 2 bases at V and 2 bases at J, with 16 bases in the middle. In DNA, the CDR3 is TGTGCCAGCAGCGTCCCCACCATTGAGGGAAACACCGGGGAGCTGTTTTTT. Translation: CASSVPTIEGNTGELFF.

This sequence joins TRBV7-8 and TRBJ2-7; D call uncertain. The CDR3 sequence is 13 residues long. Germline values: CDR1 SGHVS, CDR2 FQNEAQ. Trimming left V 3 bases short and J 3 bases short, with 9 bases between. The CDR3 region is CASSLGSLYEQYF. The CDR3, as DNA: TGTGCCAGCAGCTTGGGTAGCCTCTACGAGCAGTACTTC.

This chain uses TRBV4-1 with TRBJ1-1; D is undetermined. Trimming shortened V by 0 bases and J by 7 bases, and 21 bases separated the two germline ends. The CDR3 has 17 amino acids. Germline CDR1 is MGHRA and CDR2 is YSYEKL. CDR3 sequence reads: CASSQDRYDAGRREAFF. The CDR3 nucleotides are TGCGCCAGCAGCCAAGATCGGTACGATGCCGGGCGGCGTGAAGCTTTCTTT.

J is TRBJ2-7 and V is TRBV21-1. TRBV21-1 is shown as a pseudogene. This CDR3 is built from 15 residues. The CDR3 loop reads CASSIRRTPGYEQYF. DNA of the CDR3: TGTGCCAGCAGCATCCGGCGGACCCCCGGGTACGAGCAGTACTTC.

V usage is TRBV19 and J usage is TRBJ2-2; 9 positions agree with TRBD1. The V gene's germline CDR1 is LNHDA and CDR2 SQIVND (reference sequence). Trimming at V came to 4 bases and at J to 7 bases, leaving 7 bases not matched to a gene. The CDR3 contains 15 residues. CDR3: CASSTGTGWIGELFF. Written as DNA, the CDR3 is TGTGCCAGTAGTACGGGGACAGGGTGGATCGGGGAGCTGTTTTTT.

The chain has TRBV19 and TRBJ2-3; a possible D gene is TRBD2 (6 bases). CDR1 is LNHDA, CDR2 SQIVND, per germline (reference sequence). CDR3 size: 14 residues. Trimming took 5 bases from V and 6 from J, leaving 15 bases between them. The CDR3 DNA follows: TGTGCCAGTAGTCCCTTTTGGGGGGAGGATACGCAGTATTTT. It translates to CASSPFWGEDTQYF.

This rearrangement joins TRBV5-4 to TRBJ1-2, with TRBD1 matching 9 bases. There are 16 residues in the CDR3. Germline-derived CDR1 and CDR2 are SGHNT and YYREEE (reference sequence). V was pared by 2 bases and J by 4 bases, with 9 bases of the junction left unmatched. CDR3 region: CASSLGRDRAVYGYTF. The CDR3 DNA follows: TGTGCCAGCAGCTTAGGCCGGGACAGGGCAGTCTATGGCTACACCTTC.

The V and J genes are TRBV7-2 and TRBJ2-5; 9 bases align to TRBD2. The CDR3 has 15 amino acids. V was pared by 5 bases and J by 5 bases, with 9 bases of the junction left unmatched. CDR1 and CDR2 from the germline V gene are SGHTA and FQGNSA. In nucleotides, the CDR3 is TGTGCCAGCAGCCCGCGCGGGGGGGCCGGGGAGACCCAGTACTTC. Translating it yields CASSPRGGAGETQYF.

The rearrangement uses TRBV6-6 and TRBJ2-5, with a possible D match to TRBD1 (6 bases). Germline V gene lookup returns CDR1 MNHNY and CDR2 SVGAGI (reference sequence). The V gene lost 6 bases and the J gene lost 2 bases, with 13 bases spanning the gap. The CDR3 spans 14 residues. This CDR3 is CASSPGEAQETQYF. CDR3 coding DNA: TGTGCCAGCAGCCCAGGGGAAGCTCAAGAGACCCAGTACTTC.

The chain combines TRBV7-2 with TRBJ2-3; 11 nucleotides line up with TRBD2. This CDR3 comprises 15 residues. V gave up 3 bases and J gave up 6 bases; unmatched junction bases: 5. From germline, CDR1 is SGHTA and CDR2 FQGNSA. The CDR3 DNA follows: TGTGCCAGCAGCTTTAGCGGGGGGGCCAGGGATACGCAGTATTTT. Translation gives CASSFSGGARDTQYF.

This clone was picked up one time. The CDR3 is CASSPSWGMDGYTF. The CDR3 region has the DNA TGTGCCAGCAGCCCAAGCTGGGGAATGGATGGCTACACCTTC. The rearrangement uses TRBV7-2 and TRBJ1-2; D not certain. Germline V gene sequence: CDR1 SGHTA, CDR2 FQGNSA. Deletions cut 5 bases from V and 6 bases from J, with 16 bases between. The CDR3 length is 14 residues.

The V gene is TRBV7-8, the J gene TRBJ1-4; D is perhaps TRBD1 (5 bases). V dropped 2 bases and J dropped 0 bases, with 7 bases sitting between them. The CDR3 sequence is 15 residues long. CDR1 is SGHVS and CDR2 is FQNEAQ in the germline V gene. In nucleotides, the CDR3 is TGTGCCAGCAGCTTACAGGGTGCAACTAATGAAAAACTGTTTTTT. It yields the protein CASSLQGATNEKLFF.

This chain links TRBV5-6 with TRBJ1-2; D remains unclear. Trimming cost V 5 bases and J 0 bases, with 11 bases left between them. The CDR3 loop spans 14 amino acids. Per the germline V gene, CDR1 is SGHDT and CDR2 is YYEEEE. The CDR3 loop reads CASSRIQPNYGYTF. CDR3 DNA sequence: TGTGCCAGCAGTCGGATCCAACCTAACTATGGCTACACCTTC.

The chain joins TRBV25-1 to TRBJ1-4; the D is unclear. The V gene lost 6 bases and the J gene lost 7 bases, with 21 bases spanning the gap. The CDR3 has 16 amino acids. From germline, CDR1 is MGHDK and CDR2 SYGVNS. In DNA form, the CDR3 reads TGTGCCAGCAGAGTGGGAGGATCGGGCGAGGGTGAAAAACTGTTTTTT. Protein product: CASRVGGSGEGEKLFF. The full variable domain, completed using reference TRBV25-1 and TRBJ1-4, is EADIYQTPRYLVIGTGKKITLECSQTMGHDKMYWYQQDPGMELHLIHYSYGVNSTEKGDLSSESTVSRIRTEHFPLTLESARPSHTSQYLCASRVGGSGEGEKLFFGSGTQLSVL.

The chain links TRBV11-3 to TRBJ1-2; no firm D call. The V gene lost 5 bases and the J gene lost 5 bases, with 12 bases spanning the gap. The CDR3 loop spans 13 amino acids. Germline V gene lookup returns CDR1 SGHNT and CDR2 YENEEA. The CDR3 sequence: CASSHRGSYGYTF. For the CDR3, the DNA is TGTGCCAGCAGCCACCGCGGTTCGTATGGCTACACCTTC.

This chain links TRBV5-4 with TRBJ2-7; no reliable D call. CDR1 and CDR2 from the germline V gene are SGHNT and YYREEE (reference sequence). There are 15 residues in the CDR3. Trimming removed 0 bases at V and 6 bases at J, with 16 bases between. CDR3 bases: TGTGCCAGCAGCTTGGATCGGGCCATTGCCCGCGAGCAGTACTTC. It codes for CASSLDRAIAREQYF.